This TCR beta chain came from a study of T cells in Graves' hyperthyroidism and ophthalmopathy. On the study more broadly: The initial diagnosis was the point when peripheral blood was collected, ahead of any treatment.

The sample holds a few counts of this clonotype. The CDR3 regions of TCR beta were amplified from RNA transcripts. Primed by the HTBI set, a first-round RT-PCR was run on the TCR CDR3. TCRdb independently ran MiXCR on the multiplex PCR reads; one entry per CDR3 protein. Of hundreds of thousands of distinct CDR3 sequences in the sample, 15% to 20% were seen once. Germline CDR1 SGHRS, CDR2 YFSETQ. The V and J ends lost 0 bases and 5 bases, in that order; junction bases with no gene match: 6. The CDR3 runs to 17 residues. The sample comprised blood. The sequence derives from a woman between 18 and 29 years old with Graves' ophthalmopathy. This chain joins TRBV5-1 and TRBJ2-5; 14 bases are a match to TRBD2. This chain's CDR3 is CASSLGTSGRLKETQYF. CDR3 nucleotide sequence: TGCGCCAGCAGCTTGGGGACTAGCGGGAGGTTGAAGGAGACCCAGTACTTC.